This T cell receptor (beta chain) is from a study of CD8 T cells in ankylosing spondylitis. This clonotype has a count of ten or more. Its antigen is as yet unknown. Study-level points and caveats: Typical of ankylosing spondylitis blood, it appeared, was a TCR beta motif of roughly eight highly homologous variants.

TCRdb recomputed calls from the 5' RACE reads with MiXCR, one row per CDR3 protein. Of 450,000 to 550,000 distinct CDR3 sequences listed, approximately 5% are singletons. The sequence derives from a male donor with ankylosing spondylitis. The sample consisted of blood, either unsorted or a sorted T cell fraction (not recorded which).

Written as DNA, the CDR3 is TGCGCCAGCAGCCTATCCTCACCGACCGGGACAGATACAACCTACGAGCAGTACTTC. Encoded protein: CASSLSSPTGTDTTYEQYF. The gene calls are TRBV5-1 and TRBJ2-7, with 7 bases lining up with TRBD1. CDR3 length: 19 amino acids. The germline gives CDR1 SGHRS, CDR2 YFSETQ. V was clipped by 4 bases and J by 2 bases; unmatched bases: 21.